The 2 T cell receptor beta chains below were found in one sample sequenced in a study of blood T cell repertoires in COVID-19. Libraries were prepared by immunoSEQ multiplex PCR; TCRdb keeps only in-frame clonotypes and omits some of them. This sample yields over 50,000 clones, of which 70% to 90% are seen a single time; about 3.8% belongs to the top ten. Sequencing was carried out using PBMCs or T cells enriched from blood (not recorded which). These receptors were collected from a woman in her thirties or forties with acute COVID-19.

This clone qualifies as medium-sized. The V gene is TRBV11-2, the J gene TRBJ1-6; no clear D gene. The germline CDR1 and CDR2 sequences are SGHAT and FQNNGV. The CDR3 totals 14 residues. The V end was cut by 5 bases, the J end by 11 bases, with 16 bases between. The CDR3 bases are TGTGCCAGCAGCCACGGACTGTCTGGGGCACCCCTCCACTTT. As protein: CASSHGLSGAPLHF.

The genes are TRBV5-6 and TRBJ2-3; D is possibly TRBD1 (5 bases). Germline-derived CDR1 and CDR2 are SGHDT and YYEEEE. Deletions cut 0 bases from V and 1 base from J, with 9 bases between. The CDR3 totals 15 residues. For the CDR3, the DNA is TGTGCCAGCAGCTTGGAAACAGGCGGCACAGATACGCAGTATTTT. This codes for CASSLETGGTDTQYF.